This TCR beta chain emerged from a study of early T cells in non-severe SARS-CoV-2 infection. On the study more broadly: The sequenced material was bulk RNA from unsorted whole blood, and its chains were unpaired.

This clonotype was counted ten times or more. The antigen remains undetermined. Individual cDNA molecules received unique molecular identifiers. Using its own MiXCR run on the 5' RACE reads, TCRdb lists one record per CDR3 protein. Of 33,000 or so distinct CDR3 sequences listed, 5% to 6% were seen once; the top ten hold 7.6%. Notes on the study in general: Clonotype matching in VDJdb favored anti-spike CD8 responses and did not capture private and CD4 specificities.

CDR3 length: 16 residues. V gave up 5 bases and J gave up 14 bases; unmatched junction bases: 18. Germline-derived CDR1 and CDR2 are LNHDA and SQIVND (reference sequence). This clonotype was obtained from an adult who was a healthcare worker with PCR-confirmed SARS-CoV-2 infection or an uninfected control (not recorded which). Sequencing was carried out using whole blood. The chain has TRBV19 and TRBJ1-6, with 7 bases that match TRBD1. The CDR3 DNA sequence: TGTGCCAGTAGTGAGACAGGGACCATTTCTTCCGTCACCCTCCACTTT. Its protein is CASSETGTISSVTLHF.